This T cell receptor beta chain stems from a study of T cells after yellow fever vaccination. This clonotype has a handful of counts. Its target is not known. CDR3 length: 16 residues. With 5 bases clipped from V and 3 bases from J, the junction kept 4 bases outside the gene matches. Germline CDR1 reads SGHTA; CDR2 reads FQGNSA. Study-wide results and limits: Though weaker, the secondary response peaked faster, on day 5 versus 15. In FACS-sorted repertoires, abundant clonotypes from the bulk population could appear as contaminants.

TCRdb itself ran the 5' RACE reads through MiXCR, one entry per CDR3 protein. Of hundreds of thousands of distinct CDR3 sequences in the sample, around 12% were seen once. This sequence was found in a man aged 18 to 30 who received the YFV17D yellow fever vaccine. Sequencing used CD4+ T cells sorted from PBMCs, obtained 15 days after the yellow fever booster vaccination. V usage is TRBV7-2 and J usage is TRBJ2-5, with 15 nucleotides matching TRBD2. CDR3 sequence (DNA): TGTGCCAGCAGCCCCGGACTAGCGGGGGGGGAAGAGACCCAGTACTTC. It codes for CASSPGLAGGEETQYF. Supplemented by reference TRBV7-2 and TRBJ2-5, the full variable domain reads GAGVSQSPSNKVTEKGKDVELRCDPISGHTALYWYRQSLGQGLEFLIYFQGNSAPDKSGLPSDRFSAERTGGSVSTLTIQRTQQEDSAVYLCASSPGLAGGEETQYFGPGTRLLVL.